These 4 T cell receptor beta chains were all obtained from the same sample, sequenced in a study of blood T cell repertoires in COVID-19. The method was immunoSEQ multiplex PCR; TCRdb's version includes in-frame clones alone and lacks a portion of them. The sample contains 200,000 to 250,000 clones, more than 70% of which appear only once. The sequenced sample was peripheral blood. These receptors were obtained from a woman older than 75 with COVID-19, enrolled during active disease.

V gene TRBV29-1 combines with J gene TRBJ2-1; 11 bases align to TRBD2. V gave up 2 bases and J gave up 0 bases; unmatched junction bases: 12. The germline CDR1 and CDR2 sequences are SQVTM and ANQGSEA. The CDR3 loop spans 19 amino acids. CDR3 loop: CSVELGTSGQMSSYNEQFF. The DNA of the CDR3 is TGCAGCGTTGAACTTGGGACTAGCGGCCAAATGAGCTCCTACAATGAGCAGTTCTTC.

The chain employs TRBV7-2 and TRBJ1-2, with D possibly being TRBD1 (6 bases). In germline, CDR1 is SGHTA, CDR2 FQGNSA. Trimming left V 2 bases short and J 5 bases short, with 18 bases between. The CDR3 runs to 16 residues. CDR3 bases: TGTGCCAGCAGCTTAACTGTCGCGGGGGGCGGATATGGCTACACCTTC. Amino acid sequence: CASSLTVAGGGYGYTF. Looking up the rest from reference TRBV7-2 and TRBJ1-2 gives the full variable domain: GAGVSQSPSNKVTEKGKDVELRCDPISGHTALYWYRQSLGQGLEFLIYFQGNSAPDKSGLPSDRFSAERTGGSVSTLTIQRTQQEDSAVYLCASSLTVAGGGYGYTFGSGTRLTVV.

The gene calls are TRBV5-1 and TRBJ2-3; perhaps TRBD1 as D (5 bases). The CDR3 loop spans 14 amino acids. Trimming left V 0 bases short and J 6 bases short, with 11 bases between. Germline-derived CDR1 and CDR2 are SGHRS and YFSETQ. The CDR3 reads CASSLGGSVDTQYF. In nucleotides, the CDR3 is TGCGCCAGCAGCTTGGGGGGCAGTGTGGATACGCAGTATTTT.

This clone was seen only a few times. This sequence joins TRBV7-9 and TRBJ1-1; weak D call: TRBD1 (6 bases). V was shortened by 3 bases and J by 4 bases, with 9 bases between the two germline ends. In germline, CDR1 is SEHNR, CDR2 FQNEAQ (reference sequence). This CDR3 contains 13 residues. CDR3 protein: CASSLGHSTEAFF. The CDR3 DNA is TGTGCCAGCAGCTTGGGACACAGCACTGAAGCTTTCTTT.